The 26 T cell receptor beta chains reported below all come from one sample, sequenced in a study of T-cell reconstitution after alpha-beta-depleted transplantation in children. A library of TCRbeta sequences, prepared with unique molecular identifiers, was generated. One entry per CDR3 protein, called by TCRdb with MiXCR from the PCR reads. The table includes 500,000 to 750,000 distinct CDR3 sequences, around 13% detected once. Specimen: PBMCs, mostly from graft donor cells, collected 360 days after TCRalphabeta/CD19-depleted stem cell transplant. These TCRs come from a male patient between 10 and 17 years old who had a stem cell transplant for acute myeloid leukemia, so the T cells may come from the graft donor.

The rearrangement uses TRBV12-3 or TRBV12-4 and TRBJ2-3, with 13 nucleotides matching TRBD2. Losses at the gene ends were 4 bases for V and 2 bases for J; bases not matched to a gene: 9. This CDR3 has 18 amino acids. The CDR3 is CASSSPRGLAGVTDTQYF. The CDR3 DNA reads TGTGCCAGCAGTTCCCCCCGTGGACTAGCGGGAGTCACAGATACGCAGTATTTT.

The chain recombines TRBV7-8 with TRBJ2-1; no clear D. CDR1 and CDR2 (germline): SGHVS, FQNEAQ. Trimming left V 5 bases short and J 0 bases short, with 17 bases between. There are 17 residues in the CDR3. The CDR3 loop is CASSRYSPASSYNEQFF. The CDR3 coding sequence is TGTGCCAGCAGCCGTTACTCGCCCGCGAGCTCCTACAATGAGCAGTTCTTC.

This clonotype was recorded many times. This chain joins TRBV20-1 and TRBJ2-3; D may be TRBD2 (6 bases). Germline V gene sequence: CDR1 DFQATT, CDR2 SNEGSKA (reference sequence). V lost 7 bases to trimming and J lost 2 bases, with 13 bases between them. The length of the CDR3 is 13 residues. The CDR3 DNA reads as TGCAGTGTCTGGCGGGGAACCACAGATACGCAGTATTTT. Residues: CSVWRGTTDTQYF.

This clonotype was counted only a few times. The chain is built from TRBV6-2 or TRBV6-3 and TRBJ2-7; 11 nucleotides line up with TRBD2. V was pared by 2 bases and J by 8 bases, with 8 bases of the junction left unmatched. Germline V gene data show CDR1 as MNHEY and CDR2 as SVGEGT. CDR3 length: 15 amino acids. Written as DNA, the CDR3 is TGTGCCAGCAGTTACCCAACTAGCGGGAGACAACAGCAGTACTTC. Translated, it gives CASSYPTSGRQQQYF.

In its sample, this clonotype was seen a few times. The chain combines TRBV10-3 with TRBJ2-3, with D hard to call. The CDR3 is 14 residues long. V shed 2 bases and J shed 2 bases, with 8 bases lying between them. CDR1 and CDR2 (germline): ENHRY, SYGVKD. CDR3 nucleotides: TGTGCCATCAGTGAGGGGTTACTCACAGATACGCAGTATTTT. Its translation: CAISEGLLTDTQYF.

The rearrangement uses TRBV12-5 and TRBJ2-3; 12 bases are a match to TRBD2. This CDR3 region has 17 residues. V dropped 6 bases and J dropped 1; count of bases not matched to a gene: 8. Germline CDR1 LGHNT, CDR2 FRNRAP. The chain's CDR3 is CASGTTSGRLGTDTQYF. CDR3 in DNA: TGTGCTAGTGGAACGACTAGCGGGAGATTGGGCACAGATACGCAGTATTTT.

This chain links TRBV7-2 with TRBJ2-1, with 9 bases matching TRBD2. The CDR3 sequence is 14 residues long. With V trimmed by 0 bases and J by 12 bases, 6 bases remained unmatched. Germline CDR1 and CDR2: SGHTA and FQGNSA. In DNA form, the CDR3 reads TGTGCCAGCAGCTTAGCGCTTGGAGCGGGAGGGCAGTTCTTC. Translated: CASSLALGAGGQFF.

This clonotype was observed many times. The junction departs from germline at one end; a sequencing error may be responsible. The V gene is TRBV20-1, the J gene TRBJ2-7; 10 bases agree with TRBD2. CDR1 DFQATT and CDR2 SNEGSKA come from the germline V gene (reference sequence). The CDR3 contains 12 residues. The CDR3 spells CSSSGSGFEQYF. The CDR3 region has the DNA TGCAGTTCTAGCGGGAGTGGGTTCGAGCAGTACTTC.

This clonotype was counted a few times. The chain couples TRBV6-1 to TRBJ2-1; 8 bases align to TRBD1. The germline V gene encodes CDR1 MNHNS and CDR2 SASEGT. The J segment lost 3 bases and the V segment lost 7 bases, leaving 20 bases of the junction unmatched. The CDR3 runs to 19 residues. CDR3 loop: CASNLQRIIRDRFYNEQFF. In DNA, the CDR3 is TGTGCCAGCAACCTGCAGAGGATAATCCGGGACAGGTTCTACAATGAGCAGTTCTTC.

This clonotype was recorded a few times. DNA for the CDR3: TGCGCCAGCAGGACACCTAACTACAATGAGCAGTTCTTC. Translating it yields CASRTPNYNEQFF. The chain couples TRBV5-1 to TRBJ2-1, with unresolved D. The CDR3 runs 13 residues. Germline values: CDR1 SGHRS, CDR2 YFSETQ. Trimming shortened V by 5 bases and J by 3 bases, and 9 bases separated the two germline ends.

The chain recombines TRBV27 with TRBJ2-3; 7 nucleotides align to TRBD2. The ends lost 6 bases at V and 2 bases at J; junction bases unmatched: 5. The CDR3 totals 14 residues. Germline-derived CDR1 and CDR2 are MNHEY and SMNVEV (reference sequence). DNA of the CDR3: TGTGCCAGCAGCACTAGCGCGACCACAGATACGCAGTATTTT. It codes for CASSTSATTDTQYF.

This clonotype was picked up many times. The gene calls are TRBV20-1 and TRBJ2-1, with TRBD2 identical over 8 bases. The length of the CDR3 is 14 residues. V lost 3 bases and J lost 0; bases outside the gene matches: 1. CDR1 DFQATT and CDR2 SNEGSKA come from the germline V gene (reference sequence). CDR3 loop: CSASGRASYNEQFF. In DNA, the CDR3 is TGCAGTGCTAGCGGGAGGGCCTCCTACAATGAGCAGTTCTTC.

The V and J genes are TRBV7-2 and TRBJ2-3, with D perhaps assigned TRBD1 or TRBD2 (5 bases each). This CDR3 has 15 residues. In germline, CDR1 is SGHTA, CDR2 FQGNSA. The V end was cut by 1 base, the J end by 3 bases, with 11 bases between. This CDR3 reads CASSLGGRATDTQYF. The CDR3 DNA is TGTGCCAGCAGCTTAGGGGGGAGAGCGACAGATACGCAGTATTTT.

This clonotype showed up many times. The rearrangement links TRBV4-2 to TRBJ2-7; D might be TRBD2 (6 bases). Germline V gene sequence: CDR1 LGHNA, CDR2 YNFKEQ. V lost 0 bases, J lost 3 bases, and 6 bases lay in between. The CDR3 has 13 residues. DNA of the CDR3: TGTGCCAGCAGCCAAGAGGAGGGCTACGAGCAGTACTTC. Amino acids: CASSQEEGYEQYF.

The genes are TRBV13 and TRBJ2-2, with D uncertain. This CDR3 has 18 residues. The V end lost 1 base, the J end lost 0 bases, and 15 bases lay between the germline ends. The germline V gene has CDR1 PRHDT and CDR2 FYEKMQ (reference sequence). The CDR3 coding sequence is TGTGCCAGCAGCTTAGTAAATCTTCTACAACCGAACACCGGGGAGCTGTTTTTT. It specifies CASSLVNLLQPNTGELFF.

The gene calls are TRBV28 and TRBJ2-7; 8 positions match TRBD2. In germline, CDR1 is MDHEN, CDR2 SYDVKM. The V and J ends lost 5 bases and 2 bases, in that order; junction bases with no gene match: 11. The CDR3 has 16 amino acids. The CDR3: CASSATHPGLAYEQYF. CDR3 coding DNA: TGTGCCAGCAGTGCCACACACCCGGGACTAGCCTACGAGCAGTACTTC. The variable domain in full, with the rest retrieved from reference TRBV28 and TRBJ2-7, is DVKVTQSSRYLVKRTGEKVFLECVQDMDHENMFWYRQDPGLGLRLIYFSYDVKMKEKGDIPEGYSVSREKKERFSLILESASTNQTSMYLCASSATHPGLAYEQYFGPGTRLTVT.

This clonotype occurred a few times. The V and J genes are TRBV4-3 and TRBJ1-4; the D is unclear. The CDR3 covers 16 residues. Trimming took 0 bases from V and 5 from J, leaving 13 bases between them. Per germline, CDR1 LGHNA and CDR2 YSLEER. CDR3 in DNA: TGCGCCAGCAGCCAAGATCCCCGGCAGGCAAATGAAAAACTGTTTTTT. Translated: CASSQDPRQANEKLFF.

This clonotype was found many times. This sequence joins TRBV7-3 and TRBJ2-1, with TRBD2 matching 8 bases. CDR3 length equals 16 residues. CDR1 and CDR2 from the germline V gene are SGHTA and FQGTGA. Trimming took 5 bases from V and 2 from J; bases not matched to a gene: 8. The CDR3 region has the DNA TGTGCCAGCAGCATCCGGACTAGCAGAACCTACAATGAGCAGTTCTTC. It is translated as CASSIRTSRTYNEQFF.

The chain combines TRBV6-5 with TRBJ1-6, with a weak D call TRBD1 (5 bases). The CDR3 length is 17 residues. CDR1 and CDR2 from the germline V gene are MNHEY and SVGAGI. V was pared by 0 bases and J by 0 bases, with 9 bases between. The CDR3 DNA reads TGTGCCAGCAGTTACTCGGCGGGGGGCTCCTATAATTCACCCCTCCACTTT. Encoded protein: CASSYSAGGSYNSPLHF.

This clonotype was seen only a few times. V usage is TRBV18 and J usage is TRBJ1-1; a weak D match, TRBD1 (6 bases). This CDR3 region has 14 residues. Deletions cut 8 bases from V and 0 bases from J, with 13 bases between. Looked up from germline, CDR1 is KGHSH and CDR2 is LQKENI. CDR3 residues: CASAPGALNTEAFF. CDR3 nucleotides: TGTGCCAGCGCCCCAGGGGCGTTGAACACTGAAGCTTTCTTT. Variable domain in full (rest from reference TRBV18 and TRBJ1-1): NAGVMQNPRHLVRRRGQEARLRCSPMKGHSHVYWYRQLPEEGLKFMVYLQKENIIDESGMPKERFSAEFPKEGPSILRIQQVVRGDSAAYFCASAPGALNTEAFFGQGTRLTVV.

The chain carries TRBV20-1 and TRBJ2-7; unclear D gene. V gave up 1 base and J gave up 3 bases, with 7 bases separating them. Germline values: CDR1 DFQATT, CDR2 SNEGSKA (reference sequence). This CDR3 is built from 12 residues. The CDR3, as DNA: TGCAGTGCTAGAGTTGATCTCTACGAGCAGTACTTC. Amino acid sequence: CSARVDLYEQYF.

CDR3 region: CASSQDLGRREGPNEQFF. In DNA, the CDR3 is TGCGCCAGCAGCCAAGATCTTGGGCGGCGGGAGGGCCCCAATGAGCAGTTCTTC. V is TRBV4-3 and J is TRBJ2-1, with TRBD2 matching over 9 bases. CDR1 and CDR2 from the germline V gene are LGHNA and YSLEER. After removal of 0 bases from V and 6 bases from J, the junction contained 12 bases not matched to a gene. The CDR3 is made up of 18 amino acids.

This chain uses TRBV2 with TRBJ2-7, with TRBD1 as a possible D gene (5 bases). CDR1 is SNHLY, CDR2 FYNNEI, per germline. The ends were cut back, 5 bases at V and 0 bases at J, with 11 bases in the middle. The CDR3 runs 14 residues. This CDR3 is CASSFGQNSYEQYF. CDR3 DNA sequence: TGTGCCAGCAGTTTCGGACAAAACTCCTACGAGCAGTACTTC.

A few counts support this clonotype. The chain joins TRBV27 to TRBJ2-7; TRBD1 aligns across 10 bases. V trimming: 6 bases; J trimming: 6 bases; junction bases outside the gene matches: 11. The CDR3 loop spans 15 amino acids. Germline loops: CDR1 MNHEY, CDR2 SMNVEV (reference sequence). CDR3 DNA: TGTGCCAGCAGCAGTGTCCGGGACAGGGGCCGCGAGCAGTACTTC. This encodes CASSSVRDRGREQYF.

This clonotype has more than one count but fewer than ten. This rearrangement joins TRBV28 to TRBJ2-7, with 11 bases that match TRBD1. The V segment lost 3 bases and the J segment 2 bases; nucleotides outside the gene matches: 12. Germline V gene data show CDR1 as MDHEN and CDR2 as SYDVKM. This CDR3 spans 18 amino acids. CDR3 amino acids: CASSFRWTGGESTYEQYF. The CDR3 nucleotides are TGTGCCAGCAGTTTCCGATGGACAGGGGGCGAGAGCACCTACGAGCAGTACTTC.

The V gene is TRBV5-1, the J gene TRBJ1-2; D not resolved. The CDR3 sequence is 15 residues long. With 1 base removed from V and 7 bases from J, the gap between germline ends came to 17 bases. Per the germline V gene, CDR1 is SGHRS and CDR2 is YFSETQ. In DNA form, the CDR3 reads TGCGCCAGCAGCTTGACCACAACAGTGGAAGGTGGCTACACCTTC. This sequence encodes CASSLTTTVEGGYTF.